The T cell receptor (beta chain) under discussion was sequenced for a study of response to subunit inactivated influenza vaccine. Notes on the study in general: New T cells are recruited in small numbers by each seasonal influenza vaccination, according to the authors' suggestion.

Notes on this clonotype: What it binds is not known.

TCRdb re-analysed the RT-PCR reads in MiXCR, keeping a single row per CDR3 protein. The sample carries 500,000 to 600,000 distinct CDR3 sequences, approximately 7.7% recorded once. The trim removed 5 bases at V and 3 bases at J, leaving 13 bases unmatched. The CDR3 has 16 amino acids. Germline CDR1 reads SEHNR; CDR2 reads FQNEAQ (reference sequence). This sequence was found in a man between 50 and 75 years old who received an inactivated influenza vaccine. The chain employs TRBV7-9 and TRBJ2-7; 7 nucleotides align to TRBD1. The sample was PBMCs from blood, taken approximately 25 months after vaccination. The CDR3 DNA sequence: TGTGCCAGCAGCCCCGCAAGGGGGCCACAGGACTACGAGCAGTACTTC. Protein sequence: CASSPARGPQDYEQYF.